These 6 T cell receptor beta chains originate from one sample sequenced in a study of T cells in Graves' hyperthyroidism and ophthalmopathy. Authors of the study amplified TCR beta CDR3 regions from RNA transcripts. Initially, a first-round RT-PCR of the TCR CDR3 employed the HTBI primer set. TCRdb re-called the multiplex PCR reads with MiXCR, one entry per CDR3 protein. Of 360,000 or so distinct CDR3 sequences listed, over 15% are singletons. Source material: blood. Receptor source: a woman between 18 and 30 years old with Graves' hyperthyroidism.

CDR3 residues: CASSPPTPGLAQETQYF. In DNA form, the CDR3 reads TGTGCCAGCAGCCCACCTACCCCCGGACTAGCCCAAGAGACCCAGTACTTC. The chain combines TRBV6-2 or TRBV6-3 with TRBJ2-5, with 8 nucleotides matching TRBD2. The junction had 13 bases not matched to a gene; V was cut back by 6 bases and J by 1 base. CDR1 and CDR2 (germline): MNHEY, SVGEGT. The CDR3 has 17 amino acids.

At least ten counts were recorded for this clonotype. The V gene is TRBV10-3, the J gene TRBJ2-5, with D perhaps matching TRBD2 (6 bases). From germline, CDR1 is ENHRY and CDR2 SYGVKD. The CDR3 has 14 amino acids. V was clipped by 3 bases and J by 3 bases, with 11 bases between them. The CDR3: CAISDRGGEETQYF. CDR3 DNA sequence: TGTGCCATCAGTGACCGGGGAGGTGAAGAGACCCAGTACTTC.

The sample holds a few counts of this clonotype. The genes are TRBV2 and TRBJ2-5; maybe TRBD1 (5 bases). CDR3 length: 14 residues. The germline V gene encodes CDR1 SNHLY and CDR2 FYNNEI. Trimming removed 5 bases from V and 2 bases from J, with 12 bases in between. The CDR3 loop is CASSYPDRQETQYF. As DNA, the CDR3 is TGTGCCAGCAGTTACCCAGACAGACAAGAGACCCAGTACTTC.

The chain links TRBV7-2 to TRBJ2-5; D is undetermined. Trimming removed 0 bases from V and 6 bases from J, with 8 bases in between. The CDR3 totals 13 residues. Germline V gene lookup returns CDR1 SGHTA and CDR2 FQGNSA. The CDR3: CASSLAPSQTQYF. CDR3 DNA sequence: TGTGCCAGCAGCTTAGCCCCTTCTCAGACCCAGTACTTC.

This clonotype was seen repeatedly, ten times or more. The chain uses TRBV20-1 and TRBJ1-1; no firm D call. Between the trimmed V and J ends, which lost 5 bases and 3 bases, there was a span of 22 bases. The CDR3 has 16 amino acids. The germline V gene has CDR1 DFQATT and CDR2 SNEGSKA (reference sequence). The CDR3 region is CSAPGLPAGLDTEAFF. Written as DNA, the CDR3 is TGCAGTGCTCCGGGTCTCCCTGCTGGGTTGGACACTGAAGCTTTCTTT.

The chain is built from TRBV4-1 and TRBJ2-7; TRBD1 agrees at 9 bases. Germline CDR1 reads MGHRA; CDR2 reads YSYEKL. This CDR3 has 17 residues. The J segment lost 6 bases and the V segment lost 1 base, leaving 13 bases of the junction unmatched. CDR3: CASSQAGPGQGLGEQYF. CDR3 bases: TGCGCCAGCAGCCAAGCGGGACCGGGACAGGGTTTAGGCGAGCAGTACTTC.